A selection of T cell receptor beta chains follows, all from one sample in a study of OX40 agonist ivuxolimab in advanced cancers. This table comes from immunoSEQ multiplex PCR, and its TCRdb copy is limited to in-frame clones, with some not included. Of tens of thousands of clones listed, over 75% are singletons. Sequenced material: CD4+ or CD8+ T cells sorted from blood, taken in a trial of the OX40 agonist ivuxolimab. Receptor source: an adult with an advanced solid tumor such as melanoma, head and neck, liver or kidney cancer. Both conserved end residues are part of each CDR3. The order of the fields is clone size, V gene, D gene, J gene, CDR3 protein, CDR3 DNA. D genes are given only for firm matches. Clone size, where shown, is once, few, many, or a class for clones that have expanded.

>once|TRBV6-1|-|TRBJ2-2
CASTQRGFTGELFF
TGTGCCAGCACCCAAAGGGGGTTCACCGGGGAGCTGTTTTTT
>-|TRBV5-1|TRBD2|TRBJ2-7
CASSLGAGGREQYF
TGCGCCAGCAGCTTGGGGGCGGGGGGGCGAGAGCAGTACTTC
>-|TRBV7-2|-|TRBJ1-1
CASSLGWAAEAFF
TGTGCCAGCAGCTTAGGCTGGGCGGCTGAAGCTTTCTTT
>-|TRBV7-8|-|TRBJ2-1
CASSLVFAHEQFF
TGTGCCAGCAGCTTAGTTTTTGCCCATGAGCAGTTCTTC
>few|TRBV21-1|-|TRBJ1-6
CASSSRWESSYNSPLHF
TGTGCCAGCAGCTCACGTTGGGAGAGCTCCTATAATTCACCCCTCCACTTT
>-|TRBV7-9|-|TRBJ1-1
CASSLDTEAFF
TGTGCCAGCAGCTTGGACACTGAAGCTTTCTTT
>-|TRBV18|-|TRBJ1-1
CASSLGSVNTEAFF
TGTGCCAGCTCACTGGGATCAGTTAACACTGAAGCTTTCTTT
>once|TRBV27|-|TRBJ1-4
CASRRRINEKLFF
TGTGCCAGTCGGCGGAGGATTAATGAAAAACTGTTTTTT
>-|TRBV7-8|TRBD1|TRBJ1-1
CASSSPGQGAEAFF
TGTGCCAGCAGCTCGCCGGGACAGGGGGCTGAAGCTTTCTTT
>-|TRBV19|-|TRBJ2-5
CASSIGGQETQYF
TGTGCCAGTAGTATCGGGGGCCAAGAGACCCAGTACTTC
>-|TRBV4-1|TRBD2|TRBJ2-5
CASSQTTSGGTTQETQYF
TGCGCCAGCAGCCAAACTACTAGCGGGGGGACCACACAAGAGACCCAGTACTTC
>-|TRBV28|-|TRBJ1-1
CASSSGRYTEAFF
TGTGCCAGCAGTTCGGGACGGTACACTGAAGCTTTCTTT
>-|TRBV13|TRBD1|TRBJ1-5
CASSGYGGGFLNQPQHF
TGTGCCAGCAGTGGGTACGGAGGGGGCTTTTTGAATCAGCCCCAGCATTTT
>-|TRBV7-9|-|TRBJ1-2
CASGEAGLNYGYTF
TGTGCCAGCGGGGAAGCCGGCCTAAACTATGGCTACACCTTC
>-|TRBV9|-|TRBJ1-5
CASSVGHSNQPQHF
TGTGCCAGCAGCGTAGGACATAGCAATCAGCCCCAGCATTTT
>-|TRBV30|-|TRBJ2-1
CAWARGGQSEQFF
TGTGCCTGGGCTAGGGGGGGCCAGAGTGAGCAGTTCTTC
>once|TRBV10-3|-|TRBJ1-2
CAISVSGGGIYGYTF
TGTGCCATCAGTGTTTCAGGAGGAGGAATCTATGGCTACACCTTC
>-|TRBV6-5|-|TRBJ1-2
CASSYGGGPNYGYTF
TGTGCCAGCAGTTACGGCGGGGGCCCAAACTATGGCTACACCTTC
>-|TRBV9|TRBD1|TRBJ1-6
CASSGSGTANSPLHF
TGTGCCAGCAGCGGATCCGGGACAGCTAATTCACCCCTCCACTTT
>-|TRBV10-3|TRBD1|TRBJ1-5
CASSEKGQGNQPQHF
TGTGCCAGCAGTGAAAAAGGACAGGGGAATCAGCCCCAGCATTTT
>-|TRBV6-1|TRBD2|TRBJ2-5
CASSEAGGFQETQYF
TGTGCCAGCAGTGAGGCGGGGGGGTTCCAAGAGACCCAGTACTTC
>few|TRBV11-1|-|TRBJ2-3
CASSLGLDTDTQYF
TGTGCCAGCAGCTTAGGCTTGGACACAGATACGCAGTATTTT
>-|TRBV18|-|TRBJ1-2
CASSPPVHFYGYTF
TGTGCCAGCTCACCACCGGTCCACTTCTATGGCTACACCTTC
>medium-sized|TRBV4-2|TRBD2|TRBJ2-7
CASSQGSGGAYEQYF
TGTGCCAGCAGCCAAGGGAGCGGGGGGGCCTACGAGCAGTACTTC
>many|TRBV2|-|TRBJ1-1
CASSKQGDTEAFF
TGTGCCAGCAGTAAACAGGGAGACACTGAAGCTTTCTTT
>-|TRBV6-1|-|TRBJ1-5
CASSEFPGNQPQHF
TGTGCCAGCAGTGAATTTCCGGGCAACCAGCCCCAGCATTTT
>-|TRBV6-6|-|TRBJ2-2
CASSPNRVSGGELFF
TGTGCCAGCAGCCCCAACAGGGTCAGTGGCGGGGAGCTGTTTTTT
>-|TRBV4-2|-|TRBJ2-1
CASSQDLVLSYNEQFF
TGTGCCAGCAGCCAAGATCTTGTCCTCTCCTACAATGAGCAGTTCTTC
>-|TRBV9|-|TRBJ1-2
CASSVGTGDYGYTF
TGTGCCAGCAGCGTAGGGACGGGCGACTATGGCTACACCTTC
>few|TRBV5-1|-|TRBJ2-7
CASSLRGVYEQYF
TGCGCCAGCAGCTTACGGGGAGTCTACGAGCAGTACTTC
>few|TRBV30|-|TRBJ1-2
CAWSVRLQGRYGYTF
TGTGCCTGGAGTGTACGACTACAGGGTCGCTATGGCTACACCTTC
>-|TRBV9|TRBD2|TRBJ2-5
CASSAGTSGPETQYF
TGTGCCAGCAGCGCCGGGACTAGCGGCCCAGAGACCCAGTACTTC
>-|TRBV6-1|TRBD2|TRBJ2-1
CASSEAGGFYNEQFF
TGTGCCAGCAGTGAGGCGGGGGGCTTTTACAATGAGCAGTTCTTC
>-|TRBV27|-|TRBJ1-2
CASSLLGGLGYGYTF
TGTGCCAGCAGTTTATTGGGGGGTCTCGGCTATGGCTACACCTTC
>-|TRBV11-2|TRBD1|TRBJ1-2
CASSVTRDRELYGYTF
TGTGCCAGCAGCGTAACCCGGGACAGGGAGCTCTATGGCTACACCTTC
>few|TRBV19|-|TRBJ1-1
CASSIGLSTEAFF
TGTGCCAGTAGTATCGGACTGAGCACTGAAGCTTTCTTT
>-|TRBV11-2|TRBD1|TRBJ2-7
CASSDHWDSSEQYF
TGTGCCAGCAGCGACCATTGGGACAGCTCCGAGCAGTACTTC
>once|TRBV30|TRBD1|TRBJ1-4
CAWSAIGQGIEKLFF
TGTGCCTGGAGCGCTATAGGACAGGGAATCGAAAAACTGTTTTTT
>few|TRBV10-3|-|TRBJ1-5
CAISSTQGNQPQHF
TGTGCCATCAGTTCCACACAGGGCAATCAGCCCCAGCATTTT
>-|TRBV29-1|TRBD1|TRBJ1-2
CSVAQGTDYGYTF
TGCAGCGTTGCACAGGGGACAGACTATGGCTACACCTTC
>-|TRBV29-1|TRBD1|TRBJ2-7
CSARTGPSYEQYF
TGCAGCGCCCGGACAGGGCCCTCCTACGAGCAGTACTTC
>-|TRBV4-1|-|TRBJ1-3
CASSQGAEPSGNTIYF
TGCGCCAGCAGCCAAGGTGCGGAACCCTCTGGAAACACCATATATTTT
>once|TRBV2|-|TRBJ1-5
CASSRELEPQHF
TGTGCCAGCAGTCGGGAATTGGAGCCCCAGCATTTT
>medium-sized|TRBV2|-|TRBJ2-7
CADRGILEEQYF
TGTGCCGATCGGGGTATTTTGGAGGAGCAGTACTTC
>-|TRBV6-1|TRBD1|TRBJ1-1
CASALAGGIGTEAFF
TGTGCCTCAGCCCTAGCAGGGGGGATAGGCACTGAAGCTTTCTTT
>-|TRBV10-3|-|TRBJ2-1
CAIRDPSSYNEQFF
TGTGCCATCAGGGACCCGAGCTCCTACAATGAGCAGTTCTTC
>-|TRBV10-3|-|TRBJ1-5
CAISDGGRQPQHF
TGTGCCATCAGTGATGGGGGTCGTCAGCCCCAGCATTTT
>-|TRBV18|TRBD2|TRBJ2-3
CASSPQSGAGDTQYF
TGTGCCAGCTCACCACAAAGCGGGGCTGGAGATACGCAGTATTTT
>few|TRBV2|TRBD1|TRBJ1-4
CASGGQEKLFF
TGTGCCAGCGGGGGACAGGAAAAACTGTTTTTT
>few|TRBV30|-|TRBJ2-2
CAWSVRGRNRTGELFF
TGTGCCTGGAGTGTACGGGGACGGAACAGGACCGGGGAGCTGTTTTTT
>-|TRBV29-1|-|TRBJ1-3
CSVVGGYTIYF
TGCAGCGTTGTCGGGGGATACACCATATATTTT
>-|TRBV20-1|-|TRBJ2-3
CSARISGTQYF
TGCAGTGCTAGAATATCAGGTACGCAGTATTTT
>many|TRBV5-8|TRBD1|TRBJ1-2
CASSLTGFFGYTF
TGTGCCAGCAGCCTGACAGGGTTCTTTGGCTACACCTTC
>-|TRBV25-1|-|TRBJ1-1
CASCRGTNTEAFF
TGTGCCAGCTGCAGGGGCACGAACACTGAAGCTTTCTTT
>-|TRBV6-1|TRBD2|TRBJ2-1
CASSDSGGINNEQFF
TGTGCCAGCAGTGACAGCGGGGGGATAAACAATGAGCAGTTCTTC
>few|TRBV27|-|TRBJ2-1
CASSFSAYRDNEQFF
TGTGCCAGCAGTTTCTCGGCCTACAGGGACAATGAGCAGTTCTTC
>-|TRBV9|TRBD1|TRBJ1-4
CASSPGTGATNEKLFF
TGTGCCAGCAGCCCCGGGACAGGGGCAACTAATGAAAAACTGTTTTTT
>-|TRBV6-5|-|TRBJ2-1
CASSQDKSHNEQFF
TGTGCCAGCAGTCAGGACAAGAGTCACAATGAGCAGTTCTTC
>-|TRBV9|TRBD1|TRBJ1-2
CASSGTAKPNYGYTF
TGTGCCAGCAGTGGGACAGCGAAGCCTAACTATGGCTACACCTTC